The 32 T cell receptor beta chains reported below all come from one sample, sequenced in a study of blood T cells in healthy people across ages. A second PCR, run for roughly 6 to 11 cycles, used a sample-barcoded 5' primer plus a J-beta primer mix. TCRdb itself ran the 5' RACE reads through MiXCR, one entry per CDR3 protein. This sample has just over 1 million distinct CDR3 sequences, with 40% to 50% found just once. The specimen sequenced was blood. These TCRs come from a woman aged 55 to 70 in good health.

This clonotype was seen just once. The V and J genes are TRBV7-2 and TRBJ2-1, with a possible D match to TRBD1 (6 bases). The V and J ends lost 1 base and 9 bases respectively, with 13 bases between them. This CDR3 has 14 residues. The germline V gene encodes CDR1 SGHTA and CDR2 FQGNSA. DNA of the CDR3: TGTGCCAGCAGCTTAGACAGGGCTCTTATTGAGCAGTTCTTC. Translation: CASSLDRALIEQFF.

This clonotype was detected only a few times. A much larger clone lies a single base off, so this may be a read error. The chain couples TRBV5-6 to TRBJ2-5; D is ambiguous. Trimming removed 0 bases at V and 11 bases at J, with 11 bases between. From germline, CDR1 is SGHDT and CDR2 YYEEEE. This CDR3 comprises 12 residues. CDR3 amino acids: CASSLVVNEQYF. The CDR3 DNA reads TGTGCCAGCAGCTTGGTCGTCAATGAGCAGTACTTC. The full variable domain, in which reference TRBV5-6 and TRBJ2-5 provide the parts outside the CDR3, is DAGVTQSPTHLIKTRGQQVTLRCSPKSGHDTVSWYQQALGQGPQFIFQYYEEEERQRGNFPDRFSGHQFPNYSSELNVNALLLGDSALYLCASSLVVNEQYFGPGTRLLVL.

V and J are TRBV24-1 and TRBJ2-3, with D possibly being TRBD1 (6 bases). Germline V gives CDR1 KGHDR, CDR2 SFDVKD. V was cut by 5 bases and J by 2 bases, with 10 bases left in between. The CDR3 length is 14 residues. CDR3 loop: CATSARGNTDTQYF. The CDR3 nucleotides read TGTGCCACCAGTGCGAGGGGGAACACAGATACGCAGTATTTT.

The chain has TRBV7-2 and TRBJ2-5, with D maybe TRBD1 (8 bases). With the DNA end fitting TRBJ2-7 better, the J assignment may be wrong. The germline V gene encodes CDR1 SGHTA and CDR2 FQGNSA. The CDR3 is 14 amino acids. CDR3 sequence: CASRPIQGGYEQYF. As DNA, the CDR3 is TGTGCCAGCAGGCCGATACAGGGGGGGTACGAGCAGTACTTC.

This clonotype appeared a few times. The chain recombines TRBV7-8 with TRBJ1-1; no clear D. The CDR3 sequence is 15 residues long. V was trimmed by 4 bases and J by 1 base, leaving 13 bases between them. CDR1 is SGHVS, CDR2 FQNEAQ, per germline. The CDR3 sequence is CASSSALMKNTEAFF. The CDR3 bases are TGTGCCAGCAGCTCGGCACTCATGAAGAACACTGAAGCTTTCTTT. Looking up the rest from reference TRBV7-8 and TRBJ1-1 gives the full variable domain: GAGVSQSPRYKVAKRGQDVALRCDPISGHVSLFWYQQALGQGPEFLTYFQNEAQLDKSGLPSDRFFAERPEGSVSTLKIQRTQQEDSAVYLCASSSALMKNTEAFFGQGTRLTVV.

The table lists this clonotype with a few counts. The rearrangement joins TRBV20-1 to TRBJ2-5; either TRBD1 or TRBD2 may supply D (5 bases each). Germline V lookup: CDR1 DFQATT, CDR2 SNEGSKA (reference sequence). The CDR3 has 12 amino acids. With 0 bases removed from V and 10 bases from J, the gap between germline ends came to 12 bases. This chain's CDR3 is CSARDGPGRQYF. CDR3 nucleotide sequence: TGCAGTGCTAGAGATGGACCGGGACGCCAGTACTTC.

The CDR3 spells CASTTTSDRYEQYF. The CDR3 DNA sequence: TGCGCCAGTACCACAACTAGCGACCGCTACGAGCAGTACTTC. V gene TRBV4-1 combines with J gene TRBJ2-7; TRBD2 matches 7 bases. CDR1 MGHRA and CDR2 YSYEKL come from the germline V gene. V was pared by 9 bases and J by 3 bases, with 11 bases of the junction left unmatched. The CDR3 contains 14 residues.

The sample holds a few counts of this clonotype. The rearrangement links TRBV7-2 to TRBJ1-2, with D uncertain. The CDR3 is made up of 14 amino acids. Trimming left V 2 bases short and J 8 bases short, with 15 bases between. From germline, CDR1 is SGHTA and CDR2 FQGNSA. The CDR3 is CASSLNARTSGYTF. For the CDR3, the DNA is TGTGCCAGCAGCTTAAACGCGAGGACGAGCGGCTACACCTTC. Full variable domain (remainder filled in from reference TRBV7-2 and TRBJ1-2): GAGVSQSPSNKVTEKGKDVELRCDPISGHTALYWYRQSLGQGLEFLIYFQGNSAPDKSGLPSDRFSAERTGGSVSTLTIQRTQQEDSAVYLCASSLNARTSGYTFGSGTRLTVV.

CDR3 amino acids: CASSLKTQYF. In nucleotides, the CDR3 is TGTGCCAGCAGCTTAAAGACCCAGTACTTC. The V and J genes are TRBV7-2 and TRBJ2-5; D gene unclear. V was pared by 2 bases and J by 6 bases, with 1 base between. CDR3 length equals 10 residues. Germline CDR1 reads SGHTA; CDR2 reads FQGNSA.

CDR3 coding DNA: TGCAGTGCTAGTTATGGCGGGAGGGCCAAAGAGACCCAGTACTTC. This codes for CSASYGGRAKETQYF. The chain uses TRBV20-1 and TRBJ2-5; 9 nucleotides agree with TRBD2. Germline trimming cut 3 bases from V and 3 bases from J; bases unmatched to any gene: 8. Germline V gene lookup returns CDR1 DFQATT and CDR2 SNEGSKA (reference sequence). The CDR3 is 15 residues long.

The CDR3 DNA is TGTGCCATCAGTGATCACTTGGCGCCGATAGCGGGAGCCGAGCAGTACTTC. This sequence encodes CAISDHLAPIAGAEQYF. This chain connects TRBV10-3 to TRBJ2-7, with 9 bases fitting TRBD2. The V gene's germline CDR1 is ENHRY and CDR2 SYGVKD. CDR3 length equals 17 residues. With 3 bases clipped from V and 6 bases from J, the junction kept 15 bases outside the gene matches.

The chain employs TRBV12-3 or TRBV12-4 and TRBJ2-4, with 11 bases aligning to TRBD2. This CDR3 is 18 amino acids long. The ends lost 2 bases at V and 0 bases at J; junction bases unmatched: 6. CDR3 DNA sequence: TGTGCCAGCAGTTTATTAGCGGGAGGGGTTCTAGCCAAAAACATTCAGTACTTC. It is translated as CASSLLAGGVLAKNIQYF.

This chain uses TRBV5-6 with TRBJ2-1; D not certain. This CDR3 region has 12 residues. Trimming removed 2 bases at V and 13 bases at J, with 13 bases between. CDR1 and CDR2 (germline): SGHDT, YYEEEE. The CDR3 DNA reads as TGTGCCAGCAGCTTAGGGTCGCAAAGTCAGTTCTTC. Translated, it gives CASSLGSQSQFF.

The chain is built from TRBV3-1 and TRBJ2-1; the D gene is possibly TRBD2 (5 bases). The CDR3 contains 17 residues. CDR1 is LGHDT and CDR2 is YNNKEL in the germline V gene (reference sequence). With 6 bases removed from V and 9 bases from J, the gap between germline ends came to 27 bases. Here the CDR3 DNA reads TGTGCCAGCAGGAAGTCTCGGGGTAACCATCATGTAGGTGAGCAGTTCTTC. This codes for CASRKSRGNHHVGEQFF.

This clonotype has at least ten counts. The chain couples TRBV6-6 to TRBJ2-1, with D unresolved. V lost 0 bases to trimming and J lost 9 bases, with 15 bases between them. CDR1 and CDR2 from the germline V gene are MNHNY and SVGAGI (reference sequence). The CDR3 contains 15 residues. This chain's CDR3 is CASSYSIGDSGEQFF. In nucleotides, the CDR3 is TGTGCCAGCAGTTACTCGATCGGCGACTCTGGTGAGCAGTTCTTC.

The gene calls are TRBV27 and TRBJ2-2, with TRBD1 matching over 11 bases. Germline V gene data show CDR1 as MNHEY and CDR2 as SMNVEV (reference sequence). This CDR3 has 14 residues. V trimming: 6 bases; J trimming: 4 bases; junction bases outside the gene matches: 1. Written as DNA, the CDR3 is TGTGCCAGCAGGGGGACAGGGGGCACCGGGGAGCTGTTTTTT. Translated, it gives CASRGTGGTGELFF.

This clonotype has a handful of counts. The chain couples TRBV2 to TRBJ2-1, with D possibly being TRBD1 (6 bases). CDR3 length: 12 residues. CDR1 and CDR2 from the germline V gene are SNHLY and FYNNEI. Between the trimmed V and J ends, which lost 5 bases and 6 bases, there was a span of 8 bases. The chain's CDR3 is CASSTGRNEQFF. CDR3 in DNA: TGTGCCAGCAGTACAGGGCGCAATGAGCAGTTCTTC.

This clonotype was seen only a few times. This sequence joins TRBV25-1 and TRBJ2-7; possible D gene TRBD1, 6 bases. With 7 bases removed from V and 3 bases from J, the gap between germline ends came to 16 bases. This CDR3 comprises 14 residues. Germline CDR1 is MGHDK and CDR2 is SYGVNS. The CDR3 region is CASNPGHPDYEQYF. The CDR3 DNA follows: TGTGCCAGCAATCCGGGACACCCAGACTACGAGCAGTACTTC.

This rearrangement joins TRBV9 to TRBJ2-5; D is possibly TRBD1 or TRBD2 (5 bases each). The CDR3 sequence is 15 residues long. V lost 1 base and J 4 bases, leaving 14 bases between the germline ends. Germline V lookup: CDR1 SGDLS, CDR2 YYNGEE. The CDR3 nucleotides read TGTGCCAGCAGCGTAAATGAGGGGATGGGAGAGACCCAGTACTTC. Translated, it gives CASSVNEGMGETQYF.

The V call is TRBV7-3, the J call TRBJ2-2; D possibly matches TRBD1 or TRBD2 (5 bases each). V was shortened by 2 bases and J by 1 base, with 8 bases between the two germline ends. Germline lookup yields CDR1 SGHTA and CDR2 FQGTGA. The CDR3 is 15 residues long. The CDR3 loop reads CASSLLRGNTGELFF. As DNA, the CDR3 is TGTGCCAGCAGCTTACTGAGGGGGAACACCGGGGAGCTGTTTTTT.

Comment on this clonotype: A read error may account for a junction end that differs from germline. V gene TRBV5-1 combines with J gene TRBJ2-1; D may be TRBD2 (5 bases). Germline CDR1 reads SGHRS; CDR2 reads YFSETQ. The CDR3 extends over 15 amino acids. CDR3 sequence reads: CASSLVWQIAGELFF. The DNA for the CDR3 is TGCGCCAGCAGCTTGGTTTGGCAGATTGCCGGGGAGCTGTTCTTC. Based on the CDR3 plus reference TRBV5-1 and TRBJ2-1, the full variable domain is KAGVTQTPRYLIKTRGQQVTLSCSPISGHRSVSWYQQTPGQGLQFLFEYFSETQRNKGNFPGRFSGRQFSNSRSEMNVSTLELGDSALYLCASSLVWQIAGELFFGPGTRLTVL.

This clonotype has only a few counts. The V and J genes are TRBV7-9 and TRBJ2-1; D is undetermined. V shed 4 bases and J shed 5 bases, with 9 bases lying between them. Germline V gives CDR1 SEHNR, CDR2 FQNEAQ (reference sequence). This CDR3 has 13 residues. The CDR3 bases are TGTGCCAGCAGCTGCTCTGGGGACAATGAGCAGTTCTTC. Amino acid sequence: CASSCSGDNEQFF.

This chain links TRBV10-2 with TRBJ2-3, with unresolved D. V lost 11 bases, J lost 0 bases, and 12 bases lay in between. This CDR3 is 13 amino acids long. The V gene's germline CDR1 is WSHSY and CDR2 SAAADI. DNA for the CDR3: TGCGCCCAACTAAGGGCTAGCACAGATACGCAGTATTTT. Protein sequence: CAQLRASTDTQYF.

This clonotype has a handful of counts. The chain uses TRBV5-1 and TRBJ1-5, with 9 bases matching TRBD1. V shed 2 bases and J 5 bases; nucleotides not matched to a gene: 5. The CDR3 is made up of 15 amino acids. Germline V lookup: CDR1 SGHRS, CDR2 YFSETQ. The CDR3 bases are TGCGCCAGCAGCTTCGAAGGGGACAGGGATCAGCCCCAGCATTTT. This gives the protein CASSFEGDRDQPQHF.

This clonotype appeared a few times. J is TRBJ2-3 and V is TRBV7-9; D not certain. Trimming stripped 8 bases from V and 4 bases from J, with 10 bases between. Per germline, CDR1 SEHNR and CDR2 FQNEAQ (reference sequence). This CDR3 is built from 12 residues. The CDR3: CASGPTPDTQYF. The CDR3 coding sequence is TGTGCCAGCGGACCAACCCCAGATACGCAGTATTTT.

There are many counts of this clonotype. The chain links TRBV7-2 to TRBJ2-5; 10 nucleotides agree with TRBD2. The CDR3 is 17 residues long. Losses at the gene ends were 5 bases for V and 2 bases for J; bases not matched to a gene: 11. Germline assignment: CDR1 SGHTA and CDR2 FQGNSA. CDR3 in DNA: TGTGCCAGCAGCGGAGGATTAGGGACTAGCGAGCAAGAGACCCAGTACTTC. Its protein is CASSGGLGTSEQETQYF.

The gene calls are TRBV5-1 and TRBJ2-5; 10 positions match TRBD1. Judging by the DNA end, TRBJ2-7 fits better; the J call may be wrong. This CDR3 is 16 amino acids long. Looked up from germline, CDR1 is SGHRS and CDR2 is YFSETQ. The CDR3 region is CASSLALTGGSYEQYF. CDR3 nucleotide sequence: TGCGCCAGCAGCTTGGCCCTGACAGGGGGCAGTTACGAGCAGTACTTC.

This sequence joins TRBV27 and TRBJ2-7; 10 bases fit TRBD1. The CDR3 length is 16 residues. Germline CDR1 MNHEY, CDR2 SMNVEV (reference sequence). Trimming cost V 4 bases and J 1 base; bases outside gene matches: 7. CDR3 region: CASSSPDRGLSYEQYF. CDR3 in DNA: TGTGCCAGCAGTTCGCCAGACAGGGGGCTTTCCTACGAGCAGTACTTC.

The rearrangement joins TRBV7-2 to TRBJ1-3, with no clear D. Germline V gene lookup returns CDR1 SGHTA and CDR2 FQGNSA. The CDR3 consists of 14 residues. Trimming took off 1 base at V and 4 bases at J, with 8 bases between the two ends. The DNA of the CDR3 is TGTGCCAGCAGCTTAGTTGTTCAGGGAAACACCATATATTTT. Its protein is CASSLVVQGNTIYF.

In the case of this clonotype: The junction departs from the called germline gene at one end, perhaps through a read error. V usage is TRBV12-3 or TRBV12-4 and J usage is TRBJ2-3; 7 nucleotides align to TRBD2. The CDR3 runs 15 residues. The CDR3 region is CASSLMGGSTDTEYF. The DNA of the CDR3 is TGTGCCAGCAGTTTAATGGGGGGGAGCACAGATACGGAGTATTTT.

The V call is TRBV29-1, the J call TRBJ2-1, with 7 bases matching TRBD2. V shed 3 bases and J 3 bases; nucleotides not matched to a gene: 5. This CDR3 spans 14 amino acids. Per the germline V gene, CDR1 is SQVTM and CDR2 is ANQGSEA. The CDR3, as DNA: TGCAGCGTTGACGGCGGGAGCGGCTACAATGAGCAGTTCTTC. Residues: CSVDGGSGYNEQFF.

Only a few counts were recorded for this clonotype. V gene TRBV20-1 combines with J gene TRBJ2-3; D call uncertain. This CDR3 region has 11 residues. Trimming pared 4 bases from V and 5 bases from J, leaving 7 bases between. The V gene's germline CDR1 is DFQATT and CDR2 SNEGSKA (reference sequence). CDR3 sequence (DNA): TGCAGTGCTATCCGTTTAGATACGCAGTATTTT. Residues: CSAIRLDTQYF.